Listed below are T cell receptor beta chains from one sample, sequenced in a study of T cells in Graves' hyperthyroidism and ophthalmopathy. Using its own MiXCR run on the multiplex PCR reads, TCRdb lists one record per CDR3 protein. The sample records about 640,000 distinct CDR3 sequences, under 25% being singletons. The specimen sequenced was blood. These receptors were taken from a man aged 25-45 years with Graves' ophthalmopathy. Both conserved end residues are part of each CDR3. D genes are given only for firm matches. Size is omitted from some rows. Given values are once, few, many or a class for expanded clones.

TRBD2	TRBV7-2	.	TRBJ2-7	CASSLKREVSYEQYF	TGTGCCAGCAGCTTAAAGCGGGAGGTCTCCTACGAGCAGTACTTC
TRBD1	TRBV3-1	many	TRBJ2-1	CASSQATGTGVNEQFF	TGTGCCAGCAGCCAAGCGACCGGGACAGGTGTTAATGAGCAGTTCTTC
.	TRBV7-2	few	TRBJ1-1	CASSLGGVETEAFF	TGTGCCAGCAGCCTAGGTGGGGTAGAGACTGAAGCTTTCTTT
.	TRBV5-5	few	TRBJ1-5	CASSFDGRGVDNQPQHF	TGTGCCAGCAGCTTTGACGGCCGGGGGGTAGATAATCAGCCCCAGCATTTT
.	TRBV14	.	TRBJ2-7	CASSQGPTHPLSYEQYF	TGTGCCAGCAGCCAGGGGCCAACCCATCCACTTTCCTACGAGCAGTACTTC
.	TRBV3-1	many	TRBJ1-1	CASSQVGGTNTEAFF	TGTGCCAGCAGCCAAGTAGGGGGAACGAACACTGAAGCTTTCTTT
.	TRBV2	many	TRBJ2-2	CASSEEGTYTGELFF	TGTGCCAGCAGTGAAGAGGGGACGTACACCGGGGAGCTGTTTTTT
TRBD2	TRBV20-1	.	TRBJ2-3	CSASAGEGLIDTQYF	TGCAGTGCGTCTGCGGGGGAGGGGCTTATAGATACGCAGTATTTT
TRBD1	TRBV5-1	.	TRBJ1-5	CASRQAYRGYSNQPQHF	TGCGCCAGCAGACAGGCATACAGGGGATATAGCAATCAGCCCCAGCATTTT
TRBD1	TRBV6-5	.	TRBJ2-5	CASSYTPTGEPGQETQYF	TGTGCCAGCAGTTACACCCCCACAGGGGAGCCCGGGCAAGAGACCCAGTACTTC
TRBD2	TRBV11-2	many	TRBJ2-3	CASSPPRASGRSDTQYF	TGTGCCAGCAGCCCGCCGAGGGCTAGCGGGAGGTCAGATACGCAGTATTTT
.	TRBV28	many	TRBJ2-3	CASSPGGRLTDTQYF	TGTGCCAGCAGTCCCGGGGGACGACTTACAGATACGCAGTATTTT
TRBD2	TRBV10-3	few	TRBJ2-7	CAIGGLAVEQYF	TGTGCCATCGGGGGACTAGCGGTAGAGCAGTACTTC
TRBD1	TRBV6-1	.	TRBJ1-2	CASSEFYGTGHGYTF	TGTGCCAGCAGTGAATTTTATGGGACAGGGCATGGCTACACCTTC
.	TRBV11-2	few	TRBJ1-1	CTSSNRDGNTEAFF	TGTACCAGCAGTAACAGGGACGGGAACACTGAAGCTTTCTTT
.	TRBV6-5	.	TRBJ2-5	CASSYPTEIQETQYF	TGTGCCAGCAGTTACCCCACAGAGATTCAAGAGACCCAGTACTTC
TRBD2	TRBV9	.	TRBJ2-7	CASSWDTGTSAYEQYF	TGTGCCAGCAGTTGGGATACCGGGACTAGCGCCTACGAGCAGTACTTC
.	TRBV15	.	TRBJ2-5	CATSKGPEETQYF	TGTGCCACCTCAAAAGGGCCTGAAGAGACCCAGTACTTC
TRBD2	TRBV20-1	few	TRBJ2-1	CSARVLGGTPYNEQFF	TGCAGTGCTAGGGTTCTGGGGGGGACCCCCTACAATGAGCAGTTCTTC
.	TRBV7-9	few	TRBJ2-7	CASTLGWELYF	TGTGCCAGCACTCTCGGGTGGGAGCTGTACTTC
TRBD2	TRBV13	many	TRBJ2-2	CASSSLAVGELFF	TGTGCCAGCAGTTCACTAGCGGTCGGGGAGCTGTTTTTT
.	TRBV30	.	TRBJ2-1	CAWSAGTEQFF	TGTGCCTGGAGTGCCGGGACAGAGCAGTTCTTC
TRBD1	TRBV29-1	.	TRBJ2-7	CSVEGGDRGSHEQYF	TGCAGCGTTGAAGGAGGGGACAGGGGATCCCACGAGCAGTACTTC
TRBD1	TRBV9	.	TRBJ2-2	CASSVARDRANTGELFF	TGTGCCAGCAGCGTTGCCCGGGACAGGGCGAACACCGGGGAGCTGTTTTTT
TRBD2	TRBV2	few	TRBJ2-3	CASFEGGSTDTQYF	TGTGCCAGTTTTGAGGGAGGGAGCACAGATACGCAGTATTTT
.	TRBV20-1	.	TRBJ1-5	CSAKLGGSAGQPQHF	TGCAGTGCTAAGTTGGGGGGCAGTGCTGGTCAGCCCCAGCATTTT
.	TRBV6-1	many	TRBJ1-2	CASTQSEGFHGYTF	TGTGCCAGCACCCAAAGCGAGGGATTCCATGGCTACACCTTC
.	TRBV6-5	.	TRBJ2-3	CASSYGLTPSTDTQYF	TGTGCCAGCAGTTATGGTCTAACACCTAGCACAGATACGCAGTATTTT
TRBD1	TRBV11-2	.	TRBJ2-5	CASSLEGQGSETQYF	TGTGCCAGCAGCTTAGAGGGACAGGGGTCGGAGACCCAGTACTTC
.	TRBV7-9	many	TRBJ2-1	CASSLGPPYHEQFF	TGTGCCAGCAGCTTAGGGCCCCCATATCATGAGCAGTTCTTC
TRBD2	TRBV28	many	TRBJ2-7	CASMTPTSGSAEQYF	TGTGCCAGCATGACCCCAACTAGCGGGAGCGCCGAGCAGTACTTC
TRBD1	TRBV11-2	once	TRBJ1-2	CASSQDRGPFSAFYGYTF	TGCGCCAGCAGCCAAGACAGGGGCCCTTTCTCGGCTTTCTATGGCTACACCTTC
.	TRBV30	many	TRBJ1-5	CAWSTGPLGNQPQHF	TGTGCCTGGAGTACGGGCCCCCTAGGCAATCAGCCCCAGCATTTT
.	TRBV19	.	TRBJ2-7	CASSNLGTSYYEQYF	TGTGCCAGTAGTAATTTAGGGACAAGCTACTACGAGCAGTACTTC
.	TRBV7-9	.	TRBJ2-1	CASSTFWGSNNEQFF	TGTGCCAGTTCCACCTTTTGGGGGAGTAACAATGAGCAGTTCTTC
TRBD1	TRBV7-8	few	TRBJ1-1	CASSTRGRGMNTEAFF	TGTGCCAGCAGCACCCGCGGCAGGGGGATGAACACTGAAGCTTTCTTT
.	TRBV27	few	TRBJ2-3	CASTMTADTQYF	TGTGCCAGCACTATGACTGCAGATACGCAGTATTTT
TRBD2	TRBV12-3/TRBV12-4	few	TRBJ2-3	CASRPGLAGSRRGTDTQYF	TGTGCCAGCAGACCGGGACTAGCGGGATCGAGGAGGGGCACAGATACGCAGTATTTT
.	TRBV30	many	TRBJ1-6	CAWRELSPNSPLHF	TGTGCCTGGAGGGAACTTTCACCTAATTCACCCCTCCACTTT
TRBD2	TRBV6-1	few	TRBJ2-5	CASSSGTSGSRETQYF	TGTGCCAGCAGTTCCGGGACTAGCGGGAGTAGGGAGACCCAGTACTTC
.	TRBV7-3	.	TRBJ2-2	CASRDDPNTGELFF	TGTGCCAGCAGGGACGATCCGAACACCGGGGAGCTGTTTTTT
.	TRBV30	.	TRBJ2-1	CAWSVGISSYNEQFF	TGTGCCTGGAGTGTAGGGATCAGCTCCTACAATGAGCAGTTCTTC
.	TRBV28	many	TRBJ1-1	CASSLRQSEAFF	TGTGCCAGCAGTTTAAGACAATCTGAAGCTTTCTTT
.	TRBV2	many	TRBJ2-5	CASSDPGTQYF	TGTGCCAGCAGTGATCCAGGGACCCAGTACTTC
TRBD2	TRBV9	few	TRBJ2-5	CASSVAPGGQETQYF	TGTGCCAGCAGCGTAGCCCCGGGGGGGCAAGAGACCCAGTACTTC
.	TRBV11-2	few	TRBJ1-5	CASSLSGGRGVNQPQHF	TGTGCCAGCAGCTTAAGTGGGGGGCGGGGGGTCAATCAGCCCCAGCATTTT
.	TRBV19	few	TRBJ1-1	CASRSPMRLYEAFF	TGTGCCAGTAGATCCCCTATGAGACTGTACGAAGCTTTCTTT
TRBD1	TRBV10-3	few	TRBJ2-3	CAISEGGQGFTDTQYF	TGTGCCATCAGTGAAGGGGGACAGGGGTTCACAGATACGCAGTATTTT
.	TRBV12-3/TRBV12-4	many	TRBJ1-1	CASSLHRVNTEAFF	TGTGCCAGCAGTTTACATCGGGTTAACACTGAAGCTTTCTTT
TRBD1	TRBV2	.	TRBJ1-6	CASSTFGQGPLYNSPLHF	TGTGCCAGCAGTACCTTCGGACAGGGACCCCTCTATAATTCACCCCTCCACTTT
TRBD1	TRBV19	few	TRBJ1-1	CASRLGQGAGAFF	TGTGCCAGTAGACTGGGACAGGGGGCTGGAGCTTTCTTT
.	TRBV7-2	many	TRBJ2-1	CASSPRNEQFF	TGTGCCAGCAGCCCTAGGAATGAGCAGTTCTTC